These 24 T cell receptor beta chains came from one sample sequenced in a study of T-cell memory formation after mild COVID-19. TCRdb used MiXCR to reprocess the 5' RACE reads, holding one entry per CDR3 protein. The table has roughly 250,000 distinct CDR3 sequences, over 15% seen once. Source material: PBMCs or a T cell subset sorted from them (not recorded which). Receptor source: a man between 18 and 29 years old who had mild COVID-19 (a few samples of this study predate the infection). Cell type and time point are not known.

This clonotype was seen more than once but under ten times. This chain uses TRBV10-3 with TRBJ2-3, with 10 bases matching TRBD2. Germline assignment: CDR1 ENHRY and CDR2 SYGVKD. There are 16 residues in the CDR3. V lost 3 bases to trimming and J lost 4 bases; unmatched junction nucleotides: 7. The CDR3 protein is CAISDPGLAASDTQYF. CDR3 bases: TGTGCCATCAGTGACCCTGGACTAGCGGCCTCAGATACGCAGTATTTT.

This clonotype occurred many times. Germline is not matched at one junction end, which may reflect a read error. The gene calls are TRBV5-1 and TRBJ2-1; no clear D. The germline gives CDR1 SGHRS, CDR2 YFSETQ. The CDR3 runs 15 residues. The CDR3 reads CASSLGMSSYNEQFF. The CDR3 bases are TGTGCCAGCAGCTTAGGGATGAGCTCCTACAATGAGCAGTTCTTC. The variable domain in full, with the rest retrieved from reference TRBV5-1 and TRBJ2-1, is KAGVTQTPRYLIKTRGQQVTLSCSPISGHRSVSWYQQTPGQGLQFLFEYFSETQRNKGNFPGRFSGRQFSNSRSEMNVSTLELGDSALYLCASSLGMSSYNEQFFGPGTRLTVL.

This clonotype occurred many times. The gene calls are TRBV12-3 or TRBV12-4 and TRBJ2-3; TRBD1 might be the D (5 bases). The V end lost 2 bases, the J end lost 5 bases, and 5 bases lay between the germline ends. The CDR3 contains 12 residues. CDR3 residues: CASSLTGDTQYF. Written as DNA, the CDR3 is TGTGCCAGCAGTTTAACAGGAGATACGCAGTATTTT.

The chain recombines TRBV5-1 with TRBJ2-5; D not certain. The CDR3 contains 14 residues. V lost 4 bases to trimming and J lost 2 bases, with 12 bases between them. The germline gives CDR1 SGHRS, CDR2 YFSETQ. The CDR3 DNA sequence: TGCGCCAGCAGCGCGGACGGCCTACAAGAGACCCAGTACTTC. This translates into CASSADGLQETQYF.

The chain uses TRBV2 and TRBJ2-3, with TRBD2 matching 11 bases. The CDR3 loop spans 14 amino acids. Germline lookup yields CDR1 SNHLY and CDR2 FYNNEI. The J segment lost 8 bases and the V segment lost 4 bases, leaving 5 bases of the junction unmatched. This chain's CDR3 is CASSVTSGAVTQYF. The CDR3 bases are TGTGCCAGCAGTGTGACTAGCGGGGCGGTTACGCAGTATTTT.

This clonotype was observed a few times. V usage is TRBV20-1 and J usage is TRBJ1-5; D gene unclear. CDR3 length equals 14 residues. Germline values: CDR1 DFQATT, CDR2 SNEGSKA (reference sequence). V lost 5 bases to trimming and J lost 1 base, with 12 bases between them. The DNA for the CDR3 is TGCAGTGCTCAGACACTTGTGAGCAATCAGCCCCAGCATTTT. This sequence encodes CSAQTLVSNQPQHF.

This clonotype has more than one count but fewer than ten. The rearrangement uses TRBV7-2 and TRBJ1-1; TRBD1 matches 7 bases. CDR3 size: 14 residues. V dropped 3 bases and J dropped 1; count of bases not matched to a gene: 2. Germline V gene lookup returns CDR1 SGHTA and CDR2 FQGNSA. CDR3 coding DNA: TGTGCCAGCAGCTTCCGGGACAGGAACACTGAAGCTTTCTTT. Encoded protein: CASSFRDRNTEAFF.

This clonotype was seen a few times. The gene calls are TRBV28 and TRBJ2-7, with D tentatively TRBD1 or TRBD2 (6 bases each). Germline CDR1 is MDHEN and CDR2 is SYDVKM. Trimming stripped 6 bases from V and 5 bases from J, with 17 bases between. CDR3 length: 14 amino acids. This CDR3 reads CASSPGGGTHEQYV. DNA of the CDR3: TGTGCCAGCAGCCCCGGAGGGGGTACCCACGAGCAGTACGTC.

The chain is built from TRBV6-4 and TRBJ2-3; weak D call: TRBD2 (7 bases). Germline values: CDR1 MRHNA, CDR2 SNTAGT. Between the trimmed V and J ends, which lost 4 bases and 8 bases, there was a span of 16 bases. CDR3 length equals 14 residues. CDR3 bases: TGTGCCAGCAGTGCCTCGGGGGGCAGGGGTACGCAGTATTTT. Encoded protein: CASSASGGRGTQYF.

This clonotype has only a few counts. The CDR3 sequence: CSAKADYGYTF. The CDR3 DNA reads TGCAGTGCTAAGGCGGACTATGGCTACACCTTC. The J gene is TRBJ1-2, the V gene TRBV20-1; D is unclear. The CDR3 is made up of 11 amino acids. The germline V gene has CDR1 DFQATT and CDR2 SNEGSKA (reference sequence). V lost 4 bases and J 3 bases, leaving 6 bases between the germline ends.

This clonotype has just a few counts. This sequence joins TRBV2 and TRBJ1-4; no clear D gene. The germline V gene encodes CDR1 SNHLY and CDR2 FYNNEI. V gave up 3 bases and J gave up 1 base, with 15 bases separating them. This CDR3 is 17 amino acids long. CDR3 coding DNA: TGTGCCAGCAGTGATCCCCTGTGGTTCCGAACTAATGAAAAACTGTTTTTT. It yields the protein CASSDPLWFRTNEKLFF. Combining the CDR3 with reference TRBV2 and TRBJ1-4 gives the whole variable domain EPEVTQTPSHQVTQMGQEVILRCVPISNHLYFYWYRQILGQKVEFLVSFYNNEISEKSEIFDDQFSVERPDGSNFTLKIRSTKLEDSAMYFCASSDPLWFRTNEKLFFGSGTQLSVL.

The chain has TRBV5-6 and TRBJ2-6; D not resolved. This CDR3 has 16 residues. The V end was cut by 0 bases, the J end by 0 bases, with 7 bases between. Looked up from germline, CDR1 is SGHDT and CDR2 is YYEEEE. For the CDR3, the DNA is TGTGCCAGCAGCTTGGTAAGGTCCTCTGGGGCCAACGTCCTGACTTTC. It translates to CASSLVRSSGANVLTF.

This clonotype was counted a few times. The chain has TRBV2 and TRBJ2-2; D gene ambiguous. This CDR3 has 15 amino acids. V was trimmed by 4 bases and J by 0 bases, leaving 9 bases between them. CDR1 and CDR2 from the germline V gene are SNHLY and FYNNEI. The CDR3 DNA reads as TGTGCCAGCAGTGTGGGGATCGCGAACACCGGGGAGCTGTTTTTT. It codes for CASSVGIANTGELFF. Using reference TRBV2 and TRBJ2-2 for the parts outside the CDR3, the full variable domain is EPEVTQTPSHQVTQMGQEVILRCVPISNHLYFYWYRQILGQKVEFLVSFYNNEISEKSEIFDDQFSVERPDGSNFTLKIRSTKLEDSAMYFCASSVGIANTGELFFGEGSRLTVL.

In its sample, this clonotype was seen many times. V usage is TRBV4-1 and J usage is TRBJ1-2; D ambiguous. Germline values: CDR1 MGHRA, CDR2 YSYEKL. Trimming stripped 4 bases from V and 3 bases from J, with 12 bases between. The CDR3 consists of 14 residues. CDR3 region: CASSPAALDYGYTF. For the CDR3, the DNA is TGCGCCAGCAGCCCCGCAGCCCTGGACTATGGCTACACCTTC.

This clonotype was seen more than once but under ten times. This chain joins TRBV5-1 and TRBJ2-6; no clear D. V was cut by 0 bases and J by 0 bases, with 10 bases left in between. This CDR3 is 17 amino acids long. The V gene's germline CDR1 is SGHRS and CDR2 YFSETQ. CDR3 residues: CASSLATAISGANVLTF. The CDR3 nucleotides read TGCGCCAGCAGCTTGGCTACAGCTATCTCTGGGGCCAACGTCCTGACTTTC.

This clonotype was detected ten times or more. The chain couples TRBV7-9 to TRBJ1-5; D remains unclear. This CDR3 is 13 amino acids long. The V end lost 4 bases, the J end lost 7 bases, and 11 bases lay between the germline ends. Germline CDR1 is SEHNR and CDR2 is FQNEAQ (reference sequence). The CDR3: CASSSQERQPQHF. CDR3 bases: TGTGCCAGCAGCTCCCAGGAACGGCAGCCCCAGCATTTT.

This clonotype appeared a few times. V gene TRBV12-3 or TRBV12-4 combines with J gene TRBJ2-5; 8 nucleotides match TRBD1. There are 13 residues in the CDR3. Trimming took 5 bases from V and 5 from J; bases not matched to a gene: 4. CDR3 sequence (DNA): TGTGCCAGCAGTAGGAGACAGGGGGAGACCCAGTACTTC. Amino acid sequence: CASSRRQGETQYF.

This clonotype was seen just once. The V call is TRBV5-4, the J call TRBJ2-7; no clear D gene. The germline V and J ends were trimmed by 5 bases and 2 bases, with 17 bases remaining between them. From germline, CDR1 is SGHNT and CDR2 YYREEE (reference sequence). CDR3 size: 15 residues. The CDR3 is CASRSPKGAAYEQYF. For the CDR3, the DNA is TGTGCCAGCAGAAGTCCCAAGGGTGCGGCCTACGAGCAGTACTTC.

This clonotype was seen only a few times. This chain's CDR3 is CASSPGLAGGGYEQFF. The CDR3 DNA is TGTGCCAGTAGTCCCGGACTAGCGGGGGGTGGCTATGAGCAGTTCTTC. The J gene is TRBJ2-1, the V gene TRBV19; 14 bases align to TRBD2. J lost 8 bases, V lost 5 bases, and 8 bases had no gene match. Germline V gene data show CDR1 as LNHDA and CDR2 as SQIVND (reference sequence). There are 16 residues in the CDR3.

Here the CDR3 reads CSARDGPEGYTF. CDR3 nucleotide sequence: TGCAGTGCTAGAGACGGCCCCGAGGGCTACACCTTC. The V call is TRBV20-1, the J call TRBJ1-2, with D unclear. V was pared by 0 bases and J by 8 bases, with 10 bases between. Per the germline V gene, CDR1 is DFQATT and CDR2 is SNEGSKA (reference sequence). The CDR3 is made up of 12 amino acids.

This clonotype has a count of ten or more. The rearrangement joins TRBV23-1 to TRBJ2-3; TRBD1 aligns across 9 bases. TRBV23-1 is classed as an ORF, of uncertain function. The CDR3 sequence is 15 residues long. Trimming removed 4 bases from V and 2 bases from J; junction bases left unmatched: 4. The CDR3 nucleotides read TGCGCCAGCAGTCCGTACAGGGGGCCCACAGATACGCAGTATTTT. Amino acids: CASSPYRGPTDTQYF.

There are many counts of this clonotype. CDR3 sequence (DNA): TGTGCCAGCAGCACCGGACAGAAAGACACCATATATTTT. This codes for CASSTGQKDTIYF. The chain recombines TRBV7-9 with TRBJ1-3, with a possible D match to TRBD1 (6 bases). The germline V gene has CDR1 SEHNR and CDR2 FQNEAQ (reference sequence). Trimming took 5 bases from V and 8 from J, leaving 13 bases between them. The CDR3 length is 13 residues.

The V call is TRBV2, the J call TRBJ2-4, with D possibly matching TRBD1 (5 bases). Germline CDR1 SNHLY, CDR2 FYNNEI. Trimming removed 6 bases at V and 0 bases at J, with 9 bases between. This CDR3 has 14 amino acids. CDR3 nucleotide sequence: TGTGCCAGCAGATCGGACATAGCCAAAAACATTCAGTACTTC. Amino acids: CASRSDIAKNIQYF.

This chain links TRBV21-1 with TRBJ2-3; the D call of TRBD1 is as the table states it, not checked on the DNA. TRBV21-1 is a known pseudogene. The length of the CDR3 is 16 residues. This chain's CDR3 is CASPDRGKGPTDTQYF. The CDR3 DNA sequence: TGTGCCAGCCCCGACCGGGGGAAAGGGCCCACAGATACGCAGTATTTT.